Following are 6 T cell receptor beta chains from one sample sequenced in a study of response to subunit inactivated influenza vaccine. From the RT-PCR reads, TCRdb called clonotypes with MiXCR, one entry per CDR3 protein. The sample includes over 450,000 distinct CDR3 sequences, 10% to 15% seen only once; the top ten take over 10%. Here the sequenced sample was PBMCs from blood, taken 45 days after vaccination. The receptor source for this set is a middle-aged man who received an inactivated influenza vaccine.

The V call is TRBV4-3, the J call TRBJ2-3; D is unclear. V was trimmed by 0 bases and J by 4 bases, leaving 11 bases between them. This CDR3 region has 15 residues. CDR1 is LGHNA, CDR2 YSLEER, per germline. The CDR3 nucleotides are TGCGCCAGCAGCCAAGATCCTAGTAGCTCAGATACGCAGTATTTT. Its protein product is CASSQDPSSSDTQYF.

The table lists this clonotype with a few counts. This chain links TRBV15 with TRBJ2-1; perhaps TRBD2 as D (5 bases). Germline assignment: CDR1 LNHNV and CDR2 YYDKDF (reference sequence). Trimming took 0 bases from V and 5 from J, leaving 17 bases between them. The CDR3 totals 17 residues. The CDR3 reads CATSRDRGLGKNNEQFF. Written as DNA, the CDR3 is TGTGCCACCAGCAGAGATCGGGGTCTGGGGAAAAACAATGAGCAGTTCTTC.

The rearrangement uses TRBV12-3 or TRBV12-4 and TRBJ2-7; 13 nucleotides align to TRBD2. V shed 1 base and J 6 bases; nucleotides not matched to a gene: 9. The CDR3 contains 17 residues. The CDR3 DNA sequence: TGTGCCAGCAGTTTAGGCGCGACACTAGCGGGAGGGGGCGAGCAGTACTTC. It is translated as CASSLGATLAGGGEQYF.

This clonotype was seen a handful of times. The chain recombines TRBV6-1 with TRBJ2-2; 10 nucleotides line up with TRBD2. This CDR3 is 14 amino acids long. V shed 7 bases and J 6 bases; nucleotides not matched to a gene: 5. Germline V CDR1 and CDR2: MNHNS, SASEGT. The CDR3 here is CASKGSGRSGELFF. The CDR3 DNA sequence: TGTGCCAGCAAGGGTAGCGGGAGGTCCGGGGAGCTGTTTTTT.

This clonotype occurred a few times. V is TRBV7-9 and J is TRBJ2-5; TRBD2 agrees at 9 bases. The CDR3 extends over 16 amino acids. Trimming at V came to 5 bases and at J to 4 bases, leaving 11 bases not matched to a gene. CDR1 is SEHNR and CDR2 is FQNEAQ in the germline V gene (reference sequence). The CDR3 sequence is CASSIGIAGVRETQYF. In DNA form, the CDR3 reads TGTGCCAGCAGCATTGGAATAGCGGGAGTTAGAGAGACCCAGTACTTC.

This clonotype has at least ten counts. The chain combines TRBV28 with TRBJ2-1, with a weak D call TRBD1 (5 bases). Germline V CDR1 and CDR2: MDHEN, SYDVKM. The CDR3 loop spans 16 amino acids. V was trimmed by 7 bases and J by 0 bases, leaving 16 bases between them. The CDR3 sequence: CASTSAQGGSYNEQFF. Written as DNA, the CDR3 is TGTGCCAGCACTTCGGCTCAGGGTGGCTCCTACAATGAGCAGTTCTTC.